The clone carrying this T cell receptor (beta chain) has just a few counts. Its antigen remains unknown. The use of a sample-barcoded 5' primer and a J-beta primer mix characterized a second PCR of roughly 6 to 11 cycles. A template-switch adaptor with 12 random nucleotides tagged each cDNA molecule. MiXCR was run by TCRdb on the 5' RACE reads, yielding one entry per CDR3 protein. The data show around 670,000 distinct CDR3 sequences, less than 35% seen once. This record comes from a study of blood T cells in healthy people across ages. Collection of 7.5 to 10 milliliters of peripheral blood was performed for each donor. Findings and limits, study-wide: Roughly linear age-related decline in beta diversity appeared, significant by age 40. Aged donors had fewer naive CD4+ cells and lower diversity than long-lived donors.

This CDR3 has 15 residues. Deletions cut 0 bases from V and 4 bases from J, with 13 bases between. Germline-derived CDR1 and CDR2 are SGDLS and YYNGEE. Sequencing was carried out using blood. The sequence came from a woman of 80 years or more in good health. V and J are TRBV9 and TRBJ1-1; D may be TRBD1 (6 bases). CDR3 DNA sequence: TGTGCCAGCAGCGTAGTGGGGGGGCTCGGCACTGAAGCTTTCTTT. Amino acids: CASSVVGGLGTEAFF.